This T cell receptor (beta chain) was obtained from a study of blood T cell repertoires in COVID-19. Across the study: COVID-19 samples, acute and convalescent, were from the United States, Italy and Spain. T cells, B-cell-depleted T cells, or PBMCs provided the cDNA or gDNA that served as material.

The Seattle patients, enrolled during active infection, were followed longitudinally. Trimming left V 1 base short and J 7 bases short, with 10 bases between. Germline assignment: CDR1 SEHNR and CDR2 FQNEAQ (reference sequence). The CDR3 is made up of 13 amino acids. As processed by the authors: Estimation of nucleated cell counts relied on the amplification of reference gene primers. Clones were read by immunoSEQ multiplex PCR, and TCRdb kept only the in-frame ones, dropping some. V and J calls plus clone size are reproduced from that table; the DNA served to infer D and trimming. The data contain fewer than 300,000 clones, approximately 89% of them singletons.

The sequence was collected from a woman in her thirties with COVID-19, enrolled during active disease. The material sequenced was peripheral blood. The chain joins TRBV7-9 to TRBJ1-1; the D gene is possibly TRBD1 (6 bases). CDR3 residues: CASSLGGPSEAFF. CDR3 sequence (DNA): TGTGCCAGCAGCTTAGGGGGGCCAAGTGAAGCTTTCTTT.